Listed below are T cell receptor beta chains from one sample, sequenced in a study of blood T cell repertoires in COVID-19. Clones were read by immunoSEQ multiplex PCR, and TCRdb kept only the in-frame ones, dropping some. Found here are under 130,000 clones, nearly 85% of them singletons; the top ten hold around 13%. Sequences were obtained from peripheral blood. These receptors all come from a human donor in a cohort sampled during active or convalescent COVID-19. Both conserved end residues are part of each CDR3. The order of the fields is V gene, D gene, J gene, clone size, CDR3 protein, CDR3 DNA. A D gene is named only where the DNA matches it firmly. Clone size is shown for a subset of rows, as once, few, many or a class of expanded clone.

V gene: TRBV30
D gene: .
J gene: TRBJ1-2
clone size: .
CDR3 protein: CSRFGTLSGDGYTF
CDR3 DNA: TGTTCAAGGTTCGGGACATTATCAGGGGATGGCTACACCTTC

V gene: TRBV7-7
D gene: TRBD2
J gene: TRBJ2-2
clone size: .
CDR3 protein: CASSLERTSVSGELFF
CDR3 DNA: TGTGCTAGCAGCTTAGAAAGGACTAGCGTATCCGGGGAGCTGTTTTTT

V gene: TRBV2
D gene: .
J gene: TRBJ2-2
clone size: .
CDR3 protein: CASTGGVSSNTGELFF
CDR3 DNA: TGTGCCAGCACCGGAGGGGTTTCATCGAACACCGGGGAGCTGTTTTTT

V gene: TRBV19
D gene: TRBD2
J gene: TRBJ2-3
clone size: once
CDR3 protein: CASSAGLAGPYTDTQYF
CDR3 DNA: TGTGCCAGTAGTGCGGGACTAGCGGGGCCTTACACAGATACGCAGTATTTT

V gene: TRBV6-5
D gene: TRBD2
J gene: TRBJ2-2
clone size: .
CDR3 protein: CASSSTSGVTGELFF
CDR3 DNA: TGTGCCAGCAGCTCCACTAGCGGGGTCACCGGGGAGCTGTTTTTT

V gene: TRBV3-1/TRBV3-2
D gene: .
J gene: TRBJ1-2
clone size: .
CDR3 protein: CASSPGRNYGYTF
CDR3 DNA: TGTGCCAGCAGCCCCGGGAGGAACTATGGCTACACCTTC

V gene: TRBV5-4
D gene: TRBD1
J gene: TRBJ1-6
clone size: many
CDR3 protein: CASSLDTGDNSPLHF
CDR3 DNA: TGTGCCAGCAGCTTGGACACAGGGGATAATTCACCCCTCCACTTT

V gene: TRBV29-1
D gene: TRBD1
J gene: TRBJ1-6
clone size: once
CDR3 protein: CSGQTGGWGSPLHF
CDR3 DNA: TGCAGCGGCCAGACAGGGGGGTGGGGTTCACCCCTCCACTTT

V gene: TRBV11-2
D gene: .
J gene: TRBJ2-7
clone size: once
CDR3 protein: CASSPRRASSSYEQYF
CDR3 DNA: TGTGCCAGCAGCCCCAGGCGTGCCTCAAGCTCCTACGAGCAGTACTTC

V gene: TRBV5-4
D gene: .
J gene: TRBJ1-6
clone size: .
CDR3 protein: CASSLRGAYSPLHF
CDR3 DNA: TGTGCCAGCAGCTTGCGGGGGGCCTATTCACCCCTCCACTTT

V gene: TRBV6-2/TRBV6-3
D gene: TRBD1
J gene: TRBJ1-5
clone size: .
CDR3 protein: CASSYTGGTQPQHF
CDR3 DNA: TGTGCCAGCAGTTACACAGGGGGTACACAGCCCCAGCATTTT

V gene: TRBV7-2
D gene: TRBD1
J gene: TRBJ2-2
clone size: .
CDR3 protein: CASSSLPGGFGELFF
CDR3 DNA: TGTGCCAGCAGCTCCCTTCCAGGGGGCTTCGGGGAGCTGTTTTTT

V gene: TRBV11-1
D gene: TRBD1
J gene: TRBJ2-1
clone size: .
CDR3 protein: CASAPDRHNEQFF
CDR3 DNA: TGTGCCAGCGCCCCGGACAGGCACAATGAGCAGTTCTTC

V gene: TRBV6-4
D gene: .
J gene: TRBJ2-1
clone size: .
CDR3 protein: CASSESAPFYNEQFF
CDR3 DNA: TGTGCCAGCAGTGAGAGCGCTCCTTTCTACAATGAGCAGTTCTTC

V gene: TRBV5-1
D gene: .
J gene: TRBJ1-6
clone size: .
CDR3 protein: CASSLVARYSPLHF
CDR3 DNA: TGCGCCAGCAGCTTAGTGGCACGATATTCACCCCTCCACTTT

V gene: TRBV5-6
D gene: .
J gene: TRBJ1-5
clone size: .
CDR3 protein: CASSLRAGLQPQHF
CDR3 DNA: TGTGCCAGCAGCTTGAGGGCGGGACTCCAGCCCCAGCATTTT

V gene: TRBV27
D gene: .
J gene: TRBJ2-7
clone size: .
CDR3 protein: CASSLAGSSYEQYF
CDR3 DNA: TGTGCCAGCAGTTTGGCGGGGAGCTCCTACGAGCAGTACTTC

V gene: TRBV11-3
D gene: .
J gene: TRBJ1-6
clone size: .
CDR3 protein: CASSSSRDFSPLHF
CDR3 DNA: TGTGCCAGCAGCTCAAGCAGGGACTTCTCACCCCTCCACTTT

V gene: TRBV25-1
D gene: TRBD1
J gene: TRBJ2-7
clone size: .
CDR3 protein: CASSETGQDLYEQYF
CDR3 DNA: TGTGCCAGCAGTGAAACGGGACAGGATCTCTACGAGCAGTACTTC

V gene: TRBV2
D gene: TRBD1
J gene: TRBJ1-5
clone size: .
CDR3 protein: CASSADRGDQPQHF
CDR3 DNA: TGTGCCAGCAGTGCGGACAGGGGGGATCAGCCCCAGCATTTT

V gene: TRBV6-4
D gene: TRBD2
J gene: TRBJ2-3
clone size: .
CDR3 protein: CASSVCVDSGGSTDTQYF
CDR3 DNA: TGTGCCAGCAGTGTCTGTGTTGATAGCGGGGGTAGCACAGATACGCAGTATTTT

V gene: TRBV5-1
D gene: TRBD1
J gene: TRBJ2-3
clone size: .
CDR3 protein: CASSYWTGTDTQYF
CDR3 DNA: TGCGCCAGCAGCTACTGGACAGGAACAGATACGCAGTATTTT

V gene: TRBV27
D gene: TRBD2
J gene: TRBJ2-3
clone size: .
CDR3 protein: CASSLSSGGPTFTDTQYF
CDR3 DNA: TGTGCCAGCAGTTTGTCTAGCGGGGGACCGACGTTCACAGATACGCAGTATTTT

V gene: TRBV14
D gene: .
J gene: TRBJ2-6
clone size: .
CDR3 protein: CASSQVVSSGANVLTF
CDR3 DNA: TGTGCCAGCAGCCAAGTCGTCAGCTCTGGGGCCAACGTCCTGACTTTC

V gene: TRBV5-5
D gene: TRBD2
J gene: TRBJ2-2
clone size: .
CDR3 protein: CASSLRGTTNTGELFF
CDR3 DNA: TGTGCCAGCAGCCTGCGGGGGACCACGAACACCGGGGAGCTGTTTTTT

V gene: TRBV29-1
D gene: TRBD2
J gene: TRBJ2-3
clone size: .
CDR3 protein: CAGGGGSSLSTDTQYF
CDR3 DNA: TGCGCGGGAGGGGGGGGCTCCTCTCTTAGCACAGATACGCAGTATTTT

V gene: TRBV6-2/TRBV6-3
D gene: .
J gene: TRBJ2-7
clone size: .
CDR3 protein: CASSLRTSYEQYF
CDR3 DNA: TGTGCCAGCAGTTTAAGGACTTCCTACGAGCAGTACTTC

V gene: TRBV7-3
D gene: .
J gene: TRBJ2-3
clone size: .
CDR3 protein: CASSLKDTNIIANTQYF
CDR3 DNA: TGTGCCAGCAGCTTAAAGGACACAAACATCATTGCTAATACGCAGTATTTT

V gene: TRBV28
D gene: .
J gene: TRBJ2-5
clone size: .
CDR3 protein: CASSSYENQETQYF
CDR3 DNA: TGTGCCAGCAGTTCCTACGAGAACCAAGAGACCCAGTACTTC

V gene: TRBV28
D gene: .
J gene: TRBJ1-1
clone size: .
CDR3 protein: CASSAGRRYGTEAFF
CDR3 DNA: TGTGCCAGCAGTGCAGGGCGTCGCTACGGCACTGAAGCTTTCTTT

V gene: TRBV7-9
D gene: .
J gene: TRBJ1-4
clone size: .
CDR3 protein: CASSLGGVLNEKLFF
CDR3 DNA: TGTGCCAGCAGCTTAGGGGGGGTCCTGAATGAAAAACTGTTTTTT

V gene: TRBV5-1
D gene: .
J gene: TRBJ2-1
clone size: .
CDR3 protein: CASSLWGVEGEQFF
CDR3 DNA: TGCGCCAGCAGCTTGTGGGGCGTGGAGGGTGAGCAGTTCTTC

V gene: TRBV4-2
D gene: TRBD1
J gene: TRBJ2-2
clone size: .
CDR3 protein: CASSQYRTGGTGELFF
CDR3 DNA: TGTGCCAGCAGCCAATATAGGACAGGGGGCACCGGGGAGCTGTTTTTT